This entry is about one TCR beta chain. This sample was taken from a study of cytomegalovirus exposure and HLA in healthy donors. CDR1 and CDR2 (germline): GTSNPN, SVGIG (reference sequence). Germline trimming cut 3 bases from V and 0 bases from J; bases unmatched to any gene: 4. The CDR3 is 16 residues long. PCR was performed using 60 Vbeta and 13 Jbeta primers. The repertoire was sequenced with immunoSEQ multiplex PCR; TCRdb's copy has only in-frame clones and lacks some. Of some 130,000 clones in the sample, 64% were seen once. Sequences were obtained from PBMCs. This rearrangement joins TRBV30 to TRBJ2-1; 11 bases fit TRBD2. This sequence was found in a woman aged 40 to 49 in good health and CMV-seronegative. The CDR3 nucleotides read TGTGCCTGGAGACGTAGCGGGGGGGACTCCTACAATGAGCAGTTCTTC. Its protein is CAWRRSGGDSYNEQFF.